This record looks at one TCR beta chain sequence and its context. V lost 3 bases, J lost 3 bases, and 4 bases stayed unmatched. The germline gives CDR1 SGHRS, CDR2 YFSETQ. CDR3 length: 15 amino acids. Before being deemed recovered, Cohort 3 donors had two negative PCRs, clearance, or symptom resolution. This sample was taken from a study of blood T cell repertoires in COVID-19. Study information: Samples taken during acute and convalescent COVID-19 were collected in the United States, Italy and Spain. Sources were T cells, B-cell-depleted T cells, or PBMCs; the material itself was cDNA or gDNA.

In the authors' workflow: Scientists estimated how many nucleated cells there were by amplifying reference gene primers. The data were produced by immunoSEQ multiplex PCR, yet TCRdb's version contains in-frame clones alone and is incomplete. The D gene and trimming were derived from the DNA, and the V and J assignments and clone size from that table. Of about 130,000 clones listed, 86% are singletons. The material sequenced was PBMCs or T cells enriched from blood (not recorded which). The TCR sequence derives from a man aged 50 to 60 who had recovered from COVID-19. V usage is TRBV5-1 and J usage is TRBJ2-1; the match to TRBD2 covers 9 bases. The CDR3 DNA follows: TGCGCCAGCAGCTCGACTAGCGGACTCTACAATGAGCAGTTCTTC. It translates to CASSSTSGLYNEQFF.